This paragraph covers one T cell receptor beta chain sequence. Its antigen is not yet known. No base qualities exist here, and no much larger clone lies one base off it. These data belong to a study of breast tumors, draining lymph nodes, adjacent tissues listed by TCRdb under 2016. Broadly, across the study: The study compared TCR beta repertoires across tumor, adjacent nontumor tissue and axillary lymph nodes from breast cancer patients. In human breast cancer, the study set out to evaluate how tumor, surrounding tissue and draining lymph node repertoires relate to one another and whether T cells may move between these sites. Study-wide conclusions, independent of this receptor: Tumor T-cell repertoires showed less diversity than lymph node repertoires and more diversity than nontumor tissue repertoires, and tumor T-cell repertoires showed preferential V and J gene usage. The similarity between tumor and nontumor tissue repertoires was significantly greater in luminal-like breast cancer than in basal-like breast cancer. The data were considered consistent with most tumor T cells being derived from the lymph node and subsequently expanding within tumor tissue. The conclusion that tumor T cells originate in lymph nodes was presented as consistent with a hypothesis rather than as directly demonstrated.

The sample was run on an Illumina HiSeq 2000. Multiplex PCR amplification was used to build the TCR beta chain libraries. The amplified TCR beta chain products were analyzed by high-throughput sequencing. TCRdb redid the processing of the public reads, applying fastp at Q25 and MiXCR, and retained in-frame beta chains. Merged by CDR3 protein, the rows form single entries marked with the most common genes and DNA. For this sample the table gives about 140,000 distinct CDR3 sequences, of which roughly 33% were detected only once. The ten largest clones add up to 2.3% of the sample. Based on the germline V gene, the CDR1 and CDR2 sequences are SGHVS and FQNEAQ. From the cysteine through the phenylalanine, the CDR3 covers 15 amino acids. Solely the CDR3 DNA is kept, with 45 bases framed from the first base. Trimming removed 5 bases from V and 7 bases from J; the gene matches leave 9 bases unexplained. Lymph node samples came from the axillary draining lymph nodes of breast cancer patients.

The sequence derives from a female donor with breast cancer. Some clones in this sample may be carry-over from other donors' samples. Recombination joined TRBV7-8 with TRBJ2-2, with TRBD2 identical over 8 junction bases. Specimen: axillary lymph node tissue. The nucleotide sequence is TGTGCCAGCAGCACACCGGGACTAGAGGTCGGGGAGCTGTTTTTT. Its protein reads: CASSTPGLEVGELFF.